Presented here are 31 T cell receptor beta chains from one specimen sequenced in a study of blood T cell repertoires in COVID-19. The assay was immunoSEQ multiplex PCR, and TCRdb's table has in-frame clones only and misses some. The sample carries some 260,000 clones, over 80% recorded once. What was sequenced was peripheral blood. The receptors shown here come from a woman in her 70s with COVID-19, enrolled during active disease.

The DNA for the CDR3 is TGTGCCAGTAGTACCGAACGTCGACAGGGTGCTGGGGCCAACGTCCTGACTTTC. Translating gives CASSTERRQGAGANVLTF. The J gene is TRBJ2-6, the V gene TRBV19, with 7 bases lining up with TRBD1. From germline, CDR1 is LNHDA and CDR2 SQIVND (reference sequence). Unmatched junction bases numbered 11, after V lost 4 bases and J lost 2 bases. The CDR3 runs to 18 residues.

The CDR3 region has the DNA TGTGCCAGCAGTGAAAGGGGGGACAGTTTTACTGAAGCTTTCTTT. Its translation is CASSERGDSFTEAFF. The chain combines TRBV6-1 with TRBJ1-1; 7 bases line up with TRBD1. V lost 2 bases, J lost 5 bases, and 8 bases stayed unmatched. Germline assignment: CDR1 MNHNS and CDR2 SASEGT. This CDR3 spans 15 amino acids.

To note about this clone: Distinct nucleotide sequences in the sample also encode this CDR3. This sequence joins TRBV27 and TRBJ1-1, with D maybe TRBD1 (5 bases). V was clipped by 2 bases and J by 1 base, with 8 bases between them. CDR1 is MNHEY, CDR2 SMNVEV, per germline (reference sequence). The CDR3 is 14 residues long. CDR3 nucleotide sequence: TGTGCCAGCAGTTTACGTGGACAGAACACTGAAGCTTTCTTT. Its translation: CASSLRGQNTEAFF.

The chain joins TRBV6-5 to TRBJ1-5; no clear D. V was clipped by 6 bases and J by 0 bases, with 12 bases between them. Germline loops: CDR1 MNHEY, CDR2 SVGAGI. This CDR3 is 15 amino acids long. The CDR3 DNA sequence: TGTGCCAGCAGAATGGCCCGTACTAGCAATCAGCCCCAGCATTTT. Protein: CASRMARTSNQPQHF.

This rearrangement joins TRBV5-1 to TRBJ2-2, with D unresolved. Trimming removed 0 bases at V and 0 bases at J, with 3 bases between. Germline CDR1 reads SGHRS; CDR2 reads YFSETQ. This CDR3 has 14 residues. The CDR3 protein is CASSLASNTGELFF. The CDR3 nucleotides read TGCGCCAGCAGCTTGGCATCGAACACCGGGGAGCTGTTTTTT. Full variable domain (outside the CDR3, taken from reference TRBV5-1 and TRBJ2-2): KAGVTQTPRYLIKTRGQQVTLSCSPISGHRSVSWYQQTPGQGLQFLFEYFSETQRNKGNFPGRFSGRQFSNSRSEMNVSTLELGDSALYLCASSLASNTGELFFGEGSRLTVL.

The chain combines TRBV19 with TRBJ2-1; 13 positions agree with TRBD2. The CDR3 is 14 residues long. Germline V gives CDR1 LNHDA, CDR2 SQIVND (reference sequence). The junction had 3 bases not matched to a gene; V was cut back by 7 bases and J by 6 bases. CDR3 region: CASMGLAGTNEQFF. DNA of the CDR3: TGTGCCAGTATGGGACTAGCGGGAACCAATGAGCAGTTCTTC.

The J gene is TRBJ2-3, the V gene TRBV18; possibly TRBD2 for D (5 bases). Germline V CDR1 and CDR2: KGHSH, LQKENI. This CDR3 is 13 amino acids long. V was shortened by 4 bases and J by 1 base, with 6 bases between the two germline ends. DNA for the CDR3: TGTGCCAGCTCACTAGCGCGCACAGATACGCAGTATTTT. Translating gives CASSLARTDTQYF.

This chain connects TRBV5-1 to TRBJ1-4; maybe TRBD1 (6 bases). CDR3 length: 14 amino acids. Trimming removed 1 base at V and 3 bases at J, with 7 bases between. CDR1 is SGHRS, CDR2 YFSETQ, per germline. The CDR3 DNA reads as TGCGCCAGCAGCTTGACAGGGCCTAATGAAAAACTGTTTTTT. This sequence encodes CASSLTGPNEKLFF.

The rearrangement joins TRBV19 to TRBJ2-1; D possibly corresponds to TRBD2 (6 bases). The CDR3 contains 12 residues. The V gene's germline CDR1 is LNHDA and CDR2 SQIVND (reference sequence). The V end was cut by 7 bases, the J end by 4 bases, with 8 bases between. The CDR3 nucleotides are TGTGCCAGTAAAGGAGGGTACAATGAGCAGTTCTTC. Encoded protein: CASKGGYNEQFF.

V usage is TRBV7-3 and J usage is TRBJ1-1; D unclear. CDR1 is SGHTA, CDR2 FQGTGA, per germline. The CDR3 runs to 13 residues. V lost 2 bases and J lost 1, with 5 bases in between. CDR3 residues: CASSLQQNTEAFF. The CDR3 region has the DNA TGTGCCAGCAGCTTACAACAGAACACTGAAGCTTTCTTT.

This chain links TRBV11-2 with TRBJ1-2; D ambiguous. From germline, CDR1 is SGHAT and CDR2 FQNNGV. V lost 4 bases and J lost 2, with 8 bases in between. The CDR3 has 13 residues. CDR3: CASSSRVNYGYTF. The CDR3 DNA reads TGTGCCAGCAGCTCACGGGTAAACTATGGCTACACCTTC.

This sequence joins TRBV5-1 and TRBJ2-2, with D perhaps matching TRBD2 (5 bases). From germline, CDR1 is SGHRS and CDR2 YFSETQ. CDR3 length: 14 residues. V was trimmed by 4 bases and J by 0 bases, leaving 7 bases between them. The CDR3 bases are TGCGCCAGCAGCGAGACTACGAACACCGGGGAGCTGTTTTTT. As protein: CASSETTNTGELFF.

V usage is TRBV19 and J usage is TRBJ2-7; TRBD2 agrees at 8 bases. V gave up 6 bases and J gave up 4 bases; unmatched junction bases: 8. The germline V gene encodes CDR1 LNHDA and CDR2 SQIVND (reference sequence). The CDR3 loop spans 14 amino acids. The CDR3, as DNA: TGTGCCAGTAGCACAGTAGCGGGAAGGTACGAGCAGTACTTC. Amino acids: CASSTVAGRYEQYF.

The sample holds one count of this clone. The chain carries TRBV7-9 and TRBJ1-6, with D uncertain. Germline values: CDR1 SEHNR, CDR2 FQNEAQ (reference sequence). The V end lost 8 bases, the J end lost 3 bases, and 17 bases lay between the germline ends. The CDR3 runs to 16 residues. The DNA for the CDR3 is TGTGCCAGCTCCCCCGGGCAGAGGGACTATAATTCACCCCTCCACTTT. Protein: CASSPGQRDYNSPLHF.

The chain recombines TRBV15 with TRBJ1-4, with 8 bases identical to TRBD1. The CDR3 spans 15 residues. Germline V gene data show CDR1 as LNHNV and CDR2 as YYDKDF (reference sequence). J lost 10 bases, V lost 3 bases, and 10 bases had no gene match. The CDR3 here is CATSRGGQGDVKLFF. The CDR3, as DNA: TGTGCCACCAGCAGGGGAGGACAGGGCGATGTAAAACTGTTTTTT.

The genes are TRBV9 and TRBJ1-1; D ambiguous. Trimming took off 0 bases at V and 4 bases at J, with 10 bases between the two ends. This CDR3 has 14 amino acids. Germline V gene sequence: CDR1 SGDLS, CDR2 YYNGEE. CDR3 in amino acids: CASSVGRVVTEAFF. As DNA, the CDR3 is TGTGCCAGCAGCGTAGGTCGAGTTGTCACTGAAGCTTTCTTT.

The chain links TRBV13 to TRBJ2-7; the D is unclear. Trimming cost V 5 bases and J 7 bases, with 18 bases left between them. Germline assignment: CDR1 PRHDT and CDR2 FYEKMQ (reference sequence). This CDR3 contains 14 residues. CDR3 residues: CASSPTLLSREQYF. DNA for the CDR3: TGTGCCAGCAGCCCTACCCTTCTGTCGCGGGAGCAGTACTTC.

This rearrangement joins TRBV4-1 to TRBJ2-7; TRBD2 aligns across 9 bases. The CDR3 sequence is 16 residues long. J gave up 7 bases and V 0 bases, and 10 bases lay outside the gene matches. Germline values: CDR1 MGHRA, CDR2 YSYEKL. DNA of the CDR3: TGCGCCAGCAGCCAAGACAGGGTAGCGGGGGTAGGGGAGCAGTACTTC. Translating gives CASSQDRVAGVGEQYF.

To note about this clone: Other DNA sequences in the sample encode the same CDR3. The chain joins TRBV2 to TRBJ2-7; weak D call: TRBD1 (6 bases). The CDR3 runs 12 residues. Germline V lookup: CDR1 SNHLY, CDR2 FYNNEI. Deletions cut 5 bases from V and 4 bases from J, with 9 bases between. CDR3 in amino acids: CASSLQGYEQYF. Written as DNA, the CDR3 is TGTGCCAGCAGTTTACAGGGTTACGAGCAGTACTTC.

The chain carries TRBV24-1 and TRBJ1-5, with 9 positions matching TRBD1. This CDR3 has 16 residues. CDR1 and CDR2 (germline): KGHDR, SFDVKD. After removal of 3 bases from V and 8 bases from J, the junction contained 10 bases not matched to a gene. This CDR3 is CATSDRTGTGIEPQHF. CDR3 DNA: TGTGCCACCAGTGATCGCACCGGGACAGGGATTGAGCCCCAGCATTTT.

The J gene is TRBJ2-7, the V gene TRBV10-3; 9 bases are a match to TRBD1. The CDR3 has 12 residues. Germline values: CDR1 ENHRY, CDR2 SYGVKD. Trimming cost V 6 bases and J 7 bases; bases outside gene matches: 4. The CDR3 DNA reads TGTGCCATCAGCCCGACAGGGGGTGAGCAGTACTTC. This sequence encodes CAISPTGGEQYF.

The rearrangement links TRBV3-1 (or the pseudogene TRBV3-2) to TRBJ2-7; no clear D. The germline V and J ends were trimmed by 4 bases and 2 bases, with 12 bases remaining between them. CDR3 length: 14 residues. Germline CDR1 reads LGHDT; CDR2 reads YNNKEL (reference sequence). The CDR3 DNA sequence: TGTGCCAGCAGCCGGTCCGCAGGAACCTACGAGCAGTACTTC. Translated, it gives CASSRSAGTYEQYF.

The chain joins TRBV5-6 to TRBJ1-5; tentatively, D is TRBD1 (5 bases). The germline V and J ends were trimmed by 1 base and 4 bases, with 12 bases remaining between them. The CDR3 covers 15 residues. The germline V gene has CDR1 SGHDT and CDR2 YYEEEE. CDR3 protein: CASSLLEGSNQPQHF. In DNA form, the CDR3 reads TGTGCCAGCAGCTTGTTGGAGGGGTCAAATCAGCCCCAGCATTTT.

J is TRBJ1-4 and V is TRBV11-2; TRBD1 agrees at 10 bases. V gave up 7 bases and J gave up 8 bases; unmatched junction bases: 10. The CDR3 has 15 amino acids. CDR1 is SGHAT, CDR2 FQNNGV, per germline. CDR3: CASNSVWDRGEKLFF. CDR3 nucleotide sequence: TGTGCCAGCAACTCCGTATGGGACAGGGGCGAAAAACTGTTTTTT.

V is TRBV5-1 and J is TRBJ2-1; 10 bases map to TRBD2. The CDR3 spans 14 residues. CDR1 and CDR2 from the germline V gene are SGHRS and YFSETQ. V shed 7 bases, J shed 4 bases, and the junction held 5 bases outside the gene matches. The CDR3 sequence: CASSTSGTYNEQFF. CDR3 coding DNA: TGCGCCAGCTCTACTAGCGGGACATACAATGAGCAGTTCTTC.

The chain carries TRBV12-3 or TRBV12-4 and TRBJ2-3; D unresolved. The CDR3 length is 12 residues. V shed 8 bases and J shed 4 bases, with 10 bases lying between them. In nucleotides, the CDR3 is TGTGCCAGCGGAGTGAGCCCAGATACGCAGTATTTT. The encoded protein is CASGVSPDTQYF.

This chain links TRBV7-9 with TRBJ1-4; TRBD1 is a possible D gene (5 bases). The CDR3 covers 13 residues. CDR1 and CDR2 (germline): SEHNR, FQNEAQ (reference sequence). The ends were cut back, 5 bases at V and 6 bases at J, with 10 bases in the middle. CDR3 protein: CASSELRDEKLFF. In DNA, the CDR3 is TGTGCCAGCAGCGAACTCAGGGATGAAAAACTGTTTTTT.

This chain connects TRBV24-1 to TRBJ2-7; the match to TRBD2 covers 12 bases. The CDR3 has 15 amino acids. Losses at the gene ends were 7 bases for V and 3 bases for J; bases not matched to a gene: 6. CDR1 is KGHDR and CDR2 is SFDVKD in the germline V gene. CDR3 loop: CATSKETSGGYEQYF. The CDR3 DNA sequence: TGTGCCACCAGCAAAGAGACTAGCGGGGGCTACGAGCAGTACTTC.

The chain combines TRBV28 with TRBJ1-5; TRBD1 agrees at 9 bases. The junction had 8 bases not matched to a gene; V was cut back by 5 bases and J by 6 bases. The V gene's germline CDR1 is MDHEN and CDR2 SYDVKM. This CDR3 is built from 15 residues. CDR3 coding DNA: TGTGCCAGCAGTCCGACCGGGACAGGGCCTCAGCCCCAGCATTTT. Translating it yields CASSPTGTGPQPQHF. Using reference TRBV28 and TRBJ1-5 for the parts outside the CDR3, the full variable domain is DVKVTQSSRYLVKRTGEKVFLECVQDMDHENMFWYRQDPGLGLRLIYFSYDVKMKEKGDIPEGYSVSREKKERFSLILESASTNQTSMYLCASSPTGTGPQPQHFGDGTRLSIL.

The chain links TRBV5-5 to TRBJ1-3, with 8 nucleotides matching TRBD1. The germline gives CDR1 SGHKS, CDR2 YYEKEE (reference sequence). Trimming cost V 1 base and J 8 bases; bases outside gene matches: 23. The length of the CDR3 is 20 residues. CDR3 coding DNA: TGTGCCAGCAGCTTGTTCAGAGGACAGGGAAGTGAGGCTCGTCGTGACACCATATATTTT. It is translated as CASSLFRGQGSEARRDTIYF.

This clone appeared once. Other DNA sequences in this specimen translate into the identical CDR3. The chain recombines TRBV5-4 with TRBJ1-4, with 10 bases matching TRBD1. The V and J ends lost 4 bases and 5 bases, in that order; junction bases with no gene match: 2. The CDR3 is 14 amino acids. CDR1 and CDR2 from the germline V gene are SGHNT and YYREEE (reference sequence). The CDR3 DNA sequence: TGTGCCAGCAGCCTGGACAGGGGGAATGAAAAACTGTTTTTT. This encodes CASSLDRGNEKLFF. Variable domain in full (rest from reference TRBV5-4 and TRBJ1-4): ETGVTQSPTHLIKTRGQQVTLRCSSQSGHNTVSWYQQALGQGPQFIFQYYREEENGRGNFPPRFSGLQFPNYSSELNVNALELDDSALYLCASSLDRGNEKLFFGSGTQLSVL.